This T cell receptor (beta chain) is from a study of T cells in Graves' hyperthyroidism and ophthalmopathy. In germline, CDR1 is SEHNR, CDR2 FQNEAQ (reference sequence). With 5 bases removed from V and 7 bases from J, the gap between germline ends came to 15 bases. The CDR3 covers 13 residues. Amplified regions were TCR beta CDR3 sequences from RNA transcripts. Carried out on the TCR CDR3, a first-round RT-PCR used the HTBI primer set. Via MiXCR, TCRdb re-called the multiplex PCR reads, giving one row per CDR3 protein. Seen here are under 350,000 distinct CDR3 sequences, around a fifth observed once, and the top ten hold around 50%. This clonotype was picked up many times. The diagnoses drew upon clinical symptoms, serum thyroxine and TRAb, thyroid ultrasound and orbital computed tomography.

This chain connects TRBV7-9 to TRBJ2-7; D unclear. The clonotype comes from a woman in her forties or fifties with Graves' hyperthyroidism. Input material: blood. In nucleotides, the CDR3 is TGTGCCAGCAGCCTCCAAGAGATGGGAGAGCAGTACTTC. Translated, it gives CASSLQEMGEQYF.